The 9 T cell receptor beta chains listed next were all sequenced from one sample in a study of early stage breast cancer tumors. Method: immunoSEQ multiplex PCR; TCRdb's copy keeps in-frame clones and lacks some. The sample carries 15,000 or so clones, roughly 83% recorded once. The sequenced material came from normal breast tissue next to the tumor. All receptors derive from a person under 45 with breast cancer.

V gene TRBV7-3 combines with J gene TRBJ2-1; TRBD2 matches 9 bases. The ends lost 6 bases at V and 5 bases at J; junction bases unmatched: 5. Germline V gives CDR1 SGHTA, CDR2 FQGTGA. The CDR3 spans 14 residues. CDR3 sequence reads: CASSLAGFNNEQFF. For the CDR3, the DNA is TGTGCCAGCAGTCTAGCGGGATTCAACAATGAGCAGTTCTTC.

This clone was found once. The chain carries TRBV4-1 and TRBJ2-3; D is ambiguous. CDR1 and CDR2 from the germline V gene are MGHRA and YSYEKL. The CDR3 is made up of 16 amino acids. V was pared by 0 bases and J by 0 bases, with 10 bases between. The DNA for the CDR3 is TGCGCCAGCAGCCAAGATCCAGCACGAAGCACAGATACGCAGTATTTT. Translating gives CASSQDPARSTDTQYF.

The rearrangement links TRBV11-3 to TRBJ1-1; the D is unclear. CDR1 is SGHNT, CDR2 YENEEA, per germline. The ends were cut back, 1 base at V and 0 bases at J, with 6 bases in the middle. The CDR3 is made up of 14 amino acids. CDR3 region: CASSLGRVNTEAFF. CDR3 sequence (DNA): TGTGCCAGCAGCTTAGGGAGGGTGAACACTGAAGCTTTCTTT.

This chain joins TRBV2 and TRBJ1-1; possibly TRBD1 for D (6 bases). The ends were cut back, 5 bases at V and 2 bases at J, with 9 bases in the middle. The CDR3 sequence is 13 residues long. Looked up from germline, CDR1 is SNHLY and CDR2 is FYNNEI. CDR3 coding DNA: TGTGCCAGCAGTTCACAGGGTAACACTGAAGCTTTCTTT. Translating gives CASSSQGNTEAFF.

The J gene is TRBJ2-7, the V gene TRBV6-5; TRBD1 aligns across 9 bases. Unmatched junction bases numbered 7, after V lost 2 bases and J lost 5 bases. The germline V gene has CDR1 MNHEY and CDR2 SVGAGI. This CDR3 comprises 15 residues. CDR3 coding DNA: TGTGCCAGCAGTTACACGGGACAGGGTGGCCACGAGCAGTACTTC. Amino acids: CASSYTGQGGHEQYF.

V and J are TRBV6-1 and TRBJ1-5; 7 bases align to TRBD1. CDR1 is MNHNS and CDR2 is SASEGT in the germline V gene. J gave up 6 bases and V 6 bases, and 8 bases lay outside the gene matches. This CDR3 is 14 amino acids long. The CDR3 sequence is CASRWRQGGQPQHF. The CDR3 DNA sequence: TGTGCCAGCAGATGGAGGCAGGGGGGTCAGCCCCAGCATTTT.

The chain carries TRBV18 and TRBJ2-5, with 7 nucleotides matching TRBD1. Trimming at V came to 3 bases and at J to 5 bases, leaving 6 bases not matched to a gene. This CDR3 spans 14 amino acids. Germline CDR1 is KGHSH and CDR2 is LQKENI. CDR3 in amino acids: CASSPHGTAETQYF. The CDR3 DNA follows: TGTGCCAGCTCACCGCACGGGACAGCGGAGACCCAGTACTTC.

This chain uses TRBV7-2 with TRBJ2-7; the match to TRBD1 covers 9 bases. Germline V lookup: CDR1 SGHTA, CDR2 FQGNSA. CDR3 size: 15 residues. The V gene end was trimmed by 6 bases and the J gene end by 7 bases; junction bases not matched to a gene: 13. DNA of the CDR3: TGTGCCAGCAGTATTCCCGGGACAGGGTCTTTAGAGCAGTACTTC. Its protein product is CASSIPGTGSLEQYF.

J is TRBJ1-1 and V is TRBV7-3; 7 positions agree with TRBD1. There are 14 residues in the CDR3. Looked up from germline, CDR1 is SGHTA and CDR2 is FQGTGA. Germline trimming cut 5 bases from V and 2 bases from J; bases unmatched to any gene: 5. The CDR3, as DNA: TGTGCCAGCAGCCCCGGGACAGTAAACACTGAAGCTTTCTTT. The encoded protein is CASSPGTVNTEAFF.